The entry below describes one TCR beta chain. This clone's antigen is unknown. No base quality information exists; no much larger clone differs at one position. Total RNA and DNA were co-extracted from approximately 20-30 mg of bulk tissue with the AllPrep DNA/RNA mini kit, without cell sorting. Between late 2015 and early 2016, a handful of patients in China with histopathologically diagnosed primary liver carcinoma had their tumors surgically resected. At the time of sampling, the patients were treatment-naive and had chronic HBV infection. Five spatially separated regions were sampled from each tumor: the superior, inferior, left-lateral and right-lateral poles, plus the tumor centre. According to histology, viable tumor cells made up more than 75% of every tumor sample. Fresh tumor and adjacent tissue pieces were bisected, with one half stored in RNAlater at -80 degrees C and the other half sent for histology.

This sample stems from a study of tumor-infiltrating lymphocytes in primary liver carcinoma (dated by TCRdb to the late 2010s). A note on the overall study: Hepatocellular carcinoma (four) or combined HCC and intrahepatic cholangiocarcinoma (one) was present in the five patients, who were three men and two women aged 30 to 69 years. A total of about 35 specimens from 5 patients, comprising roughly 25 tumor regions, 5 adjacent noncancerous liver tissues and 5 peripheral blood samples, were covered by TCRbeta repertoire sequencing. Tumors of the five patients were stage T1-T3 N0M0 with maximum diameters of roughly 4 to 11 cm. High reproducibility was observed for the technical replicate repertoires, with mean shared-clone rates approximately 0.92 and correlation coefficients above 0.98. Across five regions of each liver tumor, along with adjacent normal tissue and blood, the study brought together TCRbeta repertoire sequencing, expression microarrays and whole-exome sequencing. Roughly 3.5 to 7.5 million productive TCRbeta reads were obtained per sample, and no significant difference in read depth was found between tissue types. The 20 to 30 tumor region samples were profiled with Agilent mRNA microarrays so that TCRbeta repertoire diversity could be related to the local molecular phenotype.

Using a constant-region primer and ProtoScript II reverse transcriptase, TCRbeta-specific cDNA was reverse-transcribed from around 520 ng total RNA. The TCRbeta libraries were prepared through three rounds of nested multiplex PCR following a slightly modified ARM-PCR procedure. Each of the first two PCR rounds ran for about 11 cycles using multiplex TRBV1-TRBV30 forward primers together with a Cbeta reverse primer. Sample barcodes and Illumina adapters were added in a final 25-cycle PCR using Deep VentR polymerase. Amplicons of 200-500 bp were gel-purified with a QIAquick gel extraction kit before sequencing. TCRbeta amplicons were sequenced on an Illumina HiSeq 2500 with 250-bp paired-end reads. As for the original processing: Trimmomatic v0.33 was used to quality-trim the reads, and FLASH v1.2.11 was used to merge paired reads so that full CDR3 sequences could be recovered. V, D and J germline segments were assigned to the rearranged TCRbeta sequences using MiGEC v1.2.1b. Clonotype statistics and Shannon-Wiener diversity indices were computed with VDJtools v1.0.0. To cut down on sampling bias, every analysis after diversity analysis relied on just the 250 most abundant clonotypes from each sample. TCRdb passed the public sequencing reads through fastp at Q25 and MiXCR, retaining productive beta sequences. A single entry per CDR3 protein holds the most common genes and DNA from its merged rows. TCRdb's processing, not the study's, gives the V and J calls here. The sample table holds roughly 190,000 distinct CDR3 sequences, of which 70% to 90% were seen once. Around a sixth of the sample is in the top ten clones.

The germline V gene gives CDR1 as LGHNA and CDR2 as YSLEER. The CDR3 spans 17 residues, from the cysteine through the phenylalanine. Only the CDR3 portion is preserved as DNA: 51 bases, with reading frame beginning at the first base. Trimming at the junction amounts to 2 bases on V and 3 bases on J, and the germline ends lie 17 bases apart. Here is what the overall study found, with its caveats: Pairs of tumor regions showed greater repertoire overlap (mean 36%) than tumor-adjacent pairs (17%) or tumor-blood pairs (about 15%), which is consistent with antigen-driven expansion. With just 4 to 6 patients in the study, the authors point out that the findings should be validated in a larger study. Just about 7.5-24% of top clones turned up in all five regions of a tumor, which suggests spatial heterogeneity among tumor-infiltrating T cells. Because sequencing covered only the TCR beta chain and unpaired alpha chains were not captured, true repertoire diversity is likely underestimated. The top 250 clones made up a significantly larger repertoire fraction in tumors than in blood (p = 0.039). Bulk unsorted samples precluded comparing CD4+ and CD8+ T cell repertoires.

Rearrangement joined TRBV4-3 to TRBJ2-1, with a weak D call of TRBD2 (5 bases match). The specimen was tumor tissue from primary liver carcinoma. The sequence was obtained from a man aged 35 to 55 with primary liver carcinoma and hepatitis B virus infection. The CDR3 protein: CASSQILQRAYYNEQFF. The DNA sequence is as follows: TGCGCCAGCAGCCAAATTCTGCAGAGGGCGTACTACAATGAGCAGTTCTTC.